The rows below give T cell receptor beta chains drawn from one sample of a study of cytomegalovirus exposure and HLA in healthy donors. Profiling relied on immunoSEQ multiplex PCR, and the TCRdb table lists in-frame clones only, not all of them. This table holds 150,000 or so clones, roughly 77% found once. Sequencing used PBMCs. The receptors come from a man aged 25-40 years in good health and CMV-seropositive. Each CDR3 is given with its conserved first and last residue. A D gene is named only where the DNA matches it firmly. Not every row has a clone size; where given, it reads once, few, many or a size class.

j_call v_call d_call clone_size cdr3_nt cdr3_aa
TRBJ2-2 TRBV7-3 TRBD2 NA TGTGCCAGCAGCTTCCTCCCGACTAGCGGGGGGGGGAACACCGGGGAGCTGTTTTTT CASSFLPTSGGGNTGELFF
TRBJ1-6 TRBV6-6 NA NA TGTGCCAGCAGTTACATGGGGGGACTGTTGCCCCTCCACTTT CASSYMGGLLPLHF
TRBJ1-2 TRBV2 TRBD1 once TGTGCCAGCAGTGACGGGACAGTGGGATACTATGGCTACACCTTC CASSDGTVGYYGYTF
TRBJ2-2 TRBV7-6 TRBD1 NA TGTGCCAGCAGCTTAGAAAAAACCGGGACAGGGGCCACCGGGGAGCTGTTTTTT CASSLEKTGTGATGELFF
TRBJ1-1 TRBV5-1 NA NA TGCGCCAGCAGCTTGGTTGCCAGGAACACTGAAGCTTTCTTT CASSLVARNTEAFF
TRBJ2-6 TRBV4-3 NA NA TGCGCCAGCAGCCAACGGGTTCTTGGGTCTGGGGCCAACGTCCTGACTTTC CASSQRVLGSGANVLTF
TRBJ1-1 TRBV20-1 NA NA TGCAGTGCCGCGCTGAACACTGAAGCTTTCTTT CSAALNTEAFF
TRBJ2-2 TRBV6-1 NA NA TGTGCCAGCAGTGAAAGCGGGTGGAACACCGGGGAGCTGTTTTTT CASSESGWNTGELFF
TRBJ2-7 TRBV28 TRBD1 NA TGTGCCAGCAGAACAGGGGTCTACGAGCAGTACTTC CASRTGVYEQYF
TRBJ2-7 TRBV4-3 NA NA TGCGCCAGCAGCCAAGATGCACAGCTTACCTACGAGCAGTACTTC CASSQDAQLTYEQYF
TRBJ2-1 TRBV9 TRBD2 NA TGTGCCAGCAGTGGACTAGCGGGGGTCAATGAGCAGTTCTTC CASSGLAGVNEQFF
TRBJ2-2 TRBV18 TRBD2 NA TGTGCCAGCTCACTTGCTAGCGGGGTCACCGGGGAGCTGTTTTTT CASSLASGVTGELFF
TRBJ2-3 TRBV5-8 TRBD2 NA TGTGCCAGCAGCCTCGCTCTGACTAGCGGGGGGGCTGGTACGCAGTATTTT CASSLALTSGGAGTQYF
TRBJ1-5 TRBV2 NA NA TGTGCCAGCAACCCTCCCCCGGGAAGCAATCAGCCCCAGCATTTT CASNPPPGSNQPQHF
TRBJ2-3 TRBV4-2 NA NA TGTGCCAGCAGCTCGAGCGGGAGCACAGATACGCAGTATTTT CASSSSGSTDTQYF
TRBJ1-2 TRBV5-5 NA NA TGTGCCAGCAGCTTGGGGACTGGCAACTATGGCTACACCTTC CASSLGTGNYGYTF
TRBJ1-2 TRBV18 TRBD1 NA TGTGCCAGCTCACCTCCCCGGACAGGGGGCTATGGCTACACCTTC CASSPPRTGGYGYTF
TRBJ1-1 TRBV7-3 NA NA TGTGCCAGCAGCCTTTTGGGGGGAGACACTGAAGCTTTCTTT CASSLLGGDTEAFF
TRBJ1-2 TRBV6-5 NA NA TGTGCCAGCAGTTACGAGGGCAGCGATGGCTACACCTTC CASSYEGSDGYTF
TRBJ2-5 TRBV5-1 NA NA TGCGCCAGCAGCTTCGGACAGAACAACCAAGAGACCCAGTACTTC CASSFGQNNQETQYF
TRBJ1-2 TRBV6-5 NA NA TGTGCCAGCAGTCACCCCGACAGGCAATATGGCTACACCTTC CASSHPDRQYGYTF
TRBJ1-2 TRBV6-5 NA NA TGTGCCAGCAGTTTCGGTCAATCGGGTAGTCATGGCTACACCTTC CASSFGQSGSHGYTF
TRBJ2-3 TRBV5-6 TRBD1 NA TGTGCCAGCAGCTTACAGGGGGCGCGGACAGATACGCAGTATTTT CASSLQGARTDTQYF
TRBJ1-5 TRBV27 NA few TGTGCCAGCAGCCCGGTCGCCAATCAGCCCCAGCATTTT CASSPVANQPQHF
TRBJ1-1 TRBV27 NA NA TGTGCCAGCAGGGGGGTTACAGGGAACAACACTGAAGCTTTCTTT CASRGVTGNNTEAFF
TRBJ2-1 TRBV5-1 TRBD1 NA TGCGCCAGCAGCTTAGAGGGGGCCAGTTACAATGAGCAGTTCTTC CASSLEGASYNEQFF
TRBJ1-2 TRBV5-4 NA NA TGTGCCAGCAGCTTGGATCTAGGCGGGAACTATGGCTACACCTTC CASSLDLGGNYGYTF
TRBJ1-6 TRBV7-9 TRBD1 NA TGTGCCAGCAGCTCACAGACAGGGGGGAATTCACCCCTCCACTTT CASSSQTGGNSPLHF
TRBJ1-1 TRBV30 NA NA TGTGCCTGGAGTGTACGACCAGGCGAGGCTTTCTTT CAWSVRPGEAFF
TRBJ2-3 TRBV9 TRBD1 NA TGTGCCAGCAGCGCACTTGGACAGGGCACAGATACGCAGTATTTT CASSALGQGTDTQYF
TRBJ2-3 TRBV5-4 NA NA TGTGCCAGCAGTTGGGCTGGGGATACGCAGTATTTT CASSWAGDTQYF
TRBJ2-1 TRBV29-1 TRBD2 NA TGCAGCTTGAAGGGAGGGCCTGAAGGTGAGCAGTTCTTC CSLKGGPEGEQFF
TRBJ2-7 TRBV16 NA NA TGTGCCAGCAGCTTCGGACTGCACTCCTACGAGCAGTACTTC CASSFGLHSYEQYF
TRBJ1-1 TRBV6-5 TRBD1 NA TGTGCCAGCACAAGACAGGGGACTAACACTGAAGCTTTCTTT CASTRQGTNTEAFF
TRBJ2-7 TRBV7-2 TRBD2 NA TGTGCCAGCAGCAACCAGCGGGGGAAAGCCTACGAGCAGTACTTC CASSNQRGKAYEQYF
TRBJ1-2 TRBV28 NA NA TGTGCCAGCAGATTCCGGGACTCAACTAACTATGGCTACACCTTC CASRFRDSTNYGYTF
TRBJ2-7 TRBV29-1 NA NA TGCAGCGTTGAGAGCCCCGGGATAGGTTCCTACGAGCAGTACTTC CSVESPGIGSYEQYF
TRBJ2-7 TRBV5-6 NA NA TGTGCCAGCAGCTTAAAAAGGACAGAATATCACGAGCAGTACTTC CASSLKRTEYHEQYF
TRBJ1-1 TRBV15 NA NA TGTGCCACCAGCAGAGCGCCATCAGAAGAAGCTTTCTTT CATSRAPSEEAFF
TRBJ2-6 TRBV5-1 TRBD1 NA TGCGCCAGCAGCTCGGCGACCGGGACAGGCTCTATACTCCCGGCCAACGTCCTGACTTTC CASSSATGTGSILPANVLTF
TRBJ2-1 TRBV27 TRBD2 NA TGTGCCAGCAGTTTATGGGGCGGGAGTAACAATGAGCAGTTCTTC CASSLWGGSNNEQFF
TRBJ2-3 TRBV5-4 NA once TGTGCCAGCAGCTTGTCTCAGGGTAGCACAGATACGCAGTATTTT CASSLSQGSTDTQYF
TRBJ2-3 TRBV5-4 TRBD2 NA TGTGCCAGCAGCTTGGGTACCCCAAGGGACGGGGGGGGTACGCAGTATTTT CASSLGTPRDGGGTQYF
TRBJ1-2 TRBV19 NA NA TGTGCCAGTAGTATTACCGGTATCTATGGCTACACCTTC CASSITGIYGYTF